Presented here are 10 T cell receptor beta chains from one specimen sequenced in a study of cytomegalovirus exposure and HLA in healthy donors. Assay used: immunoSEQ multiplex PCR; TCRdb lists only in-frame clones, some missing. Here the sample spans 100,000 to 150,000 clones, about 89% being singletons. The sequencing sample was made of PBMCs. These receptors were collected from a woman between 18 and 30 years old in good health and CMV-seronegative.

The chain joins TRBV7-6 to TRBJ1-5, with a weak D call TRBD1 (5 bases). CDR3 length: 16 amino acids. Trimming shortened V by 5 bases and J by 4 bases, and 18 bases separated the two germline ends. Per germline, CDR1 SGHVS and CDR2 FNYEAQ. The DNA for the CDR3 is TGTGCCAGCAGCCCCACCCCAACCGGGGGGAATCAGCCCCAGCATTTT. Translating it yields CASSPTPTGGNQPQHF.

The CDR3 DNA is TGTGCCAGTAGTGGGGCGGACAGGAGAGGCGAGCAGTACTTC. It specifies CASSGADRRGEQYF. The V call is TRBV19, the J call TRBJ2-7, with 7 bases matching TRBD1. CDR1 is LNHDA and CDR2 is SQIVND in the germline V gene (reference sequence). V was pared by 5 bases and J by 6 bases, with 10 bases of the junction left unmatched. The CDR3 runs to 14 residues.

This clone appeared a single time. This CDR3 is CASSLGLAGDEQFF. CDR3 bases: TGCGCCAGCAGCTTGGGGCTAGCGGGGGATGAGCAGTTCTTC. V and J are TRBV5-1 and TRBJ2-1, with 10 bases matching TRBD2. The CDR3 has 14 residues. V was clipped by 0 bases and J by 8 bases; unmatched bases: 2. The V gene's germline CDR1 is SGHRS and CDR2 YFSETQ.

The chain carries TRBV4-1 and TRBJ2-2; TRBD2 agrees at 11 bases. Looked up from germline, CDR1 is MGHRA and CDR2 is YSYEKL. The CDR3 covers 15 residues. J gave up 5 bases and V 1 base, and 0 bases lay outside the gene matches. The CDR3 protein is CASSQGLAGTGELFF. CDR3 DNA: TGCGCCAGCAGCCAAGGACTAGCGGGGACCGGGGAGCTGTTTTTT.

The chain combines TRBV2 with TRBJ1-3, with D perhaps TRBD1 (6 bases). CDR1 is SNHLY, CDR2 FYNNEI, per germline. The CDR3 is 14 residues long. Deletions cut 7 bases from V and 0 bases from J, with 10 bases between. In DNA, the CDR3 is TGTGCCAGCATAACAGGGAGCTCTGGAAACACCATATATTTT. Its protein product is CASITGSSGNTIYF.

V usage is TRBV21-1 and J usage is TRBJ1-2; the table's D call, TRBD1, was not checked against the DNA. TRBV21-1 is flagged as a pseudogene. The CDR3 is made up of 14 amino acids. In DNA, the CDR3 is TGTGCCAGCAGCGGTAACAGGGACGGTTATGGCTACACCTTC. Translating gives CASSGNRDGYGYTF.

This clone is a singleton in its sample. J is TRBJ2-2 and V is TRBV18, with D possibly matching TRBD2 (6 bases). V was clipped by 3 bases and J by 5 bases, with 7 bases between them. The CDR3 length is 13 residues. Looked up from germline, CDR1 is KGHSH and CDR2 is LQKENI. In DNA form, the CDR3 reads TGTGCCAGCTCACCGGGGAGGACCGGGGAGCTGTTTTTT. It encodes CASSPGRTGELFF.

The chain joins TRBV6-1 to TRBJ2-3, with D hard to call. The CDR3 loop spans 14 amino acids. The germline CDR1 and CDR2 sequences are MNHNS and SASEGT. V dropped 6 bases and J dropped 2 bases, with 12 bases sitting between them. DNA of the CDR3: TGTGCCAGCAGGGTGGGCCGATTCACAGATACGCAGTATTTT. This encodes CASRVGRFTDTQYF.

V is TRBV6-4 and J is TRBJ2-2; TRBD1 matches 8 bases. The V gene end was trimmed by 6 bases and the J gene end by 3 bases; junction bases not matched to a gene: 6. The length of the CDR3 is 15 residues. CDR1 MRHNA and CDR2 SNTAGT come from the germline V gene. The CDR3 reads CASSPKTGDTGELFF. In DNA, the CDR3 is TGTGCCAGCAGCCCCAAGACAGGGGACACCGGGGAGCTGTTTTTT.

This clone has only a few counts. The chain couples TRBV11-3 to TRBJ2-2, with 7 bases matching TRBD1. Germline V gene data show CDR1 as SGHNT and CDR2 as YENEEA. With 5 bases clipped from V and 2 bases from J, the junction kept 8 bases outside the gene matches. The CDR3 extends over 16 amino acids. CDR3 protein: CASSGTGTVNTGELFF. The CDR3 nucleotides are TGTGCCAGCAGCGGGACCGGGACAGTTAACACCGGGGAGCTGTTTTTT.